This TCR beta chain was found in a study of OX40 agonist ivuxolimab in advanced cancers. Study-wide background: At 0.01 to 10 mg/kg, ivuxolimab was administered intravenously to patients every 2 weeks. Three dose-escalation patients had partial responses: one with hepatocellular carcinoma and two with cutaneous melanoma. Whole-study findings and limits: Partly responding patients at 0.1-3.0 mg/kg showed some of the smallest clonal expansion. Not determined was the antigen specificity of the expanded peripheral T cells.

Profiling relied on immunoSEQ multiplex PCR, and the TCRdb table lists in-frame clones only, not all of them. The sample has about 82,000 clones, about nine tenths seen once. Worth noting for this clone: The antigen is unknown.

Trimming took off 6 bases at V and 5 bases at J, with 11 bases between the two ends. The germline V gene has CDR1 MNHEY and CDR2 SVGAGI. CDR3 length equals 13 residues. The clonotype originates from an adult with an advanced solid tumor such as melanoma, head and neck, liver or kidney cancer. The chain combines TRBV6-5 with TRBJ2-1; D is unclear. The sequencing used CD4+ or CD8+ T cells sorted from blood, collected in a trial of the OX40 agonist ivuxolimab. The CDR3 DNA reads as TGTGCCAGCAGAAGAATTGGTGACAATGAGCAGTTCTTC. Protein: CASRRIGDNEQFF.